The T cell receptor beta chain under discussion was sequenced for a study of T cell responses to AZD1222 COVID-19 vaccine. Findings of the study overall: Females made up more of the donors, who were largely white British, and clonal diversity may have come out too low. CD4 TCRs linked to vaccination spanned spike, dominating at 160-218 and 743-854. Targets within unmutated variant regions were reportedly found for nearly half of spike-specific TCRs.

The assay was immunoSEQ multiplex PCR, and TCRdb's table has in-frame clones only and misses some. This sample has 180,000 or so clones; 70% to 90% occur once, and the top ten carry roughly 1.7%. Note on this clone: No antigen is known for it.

The sequencing used peripheral blood, collected on day 0 of AZD1222 vaccination. The receptor's source is an adult in good health.

The CDR3 region is CASSSRRSTSGGTYLNEQFF. CDR3 in DNA: TGTGCCAGCAGCAGCCGACGCTCGACTAGCGGGGGGACATACCTCAATGAGCAGTTCTTC. The rearrangement links TRBV5-5 to TRBJ2-1; 13 bases are a match to TRBD2. Looked up from germline, CDR1 is SGHKS and CDR2 is YYEKEE (reference sequence). This CDR3 region has 20 residues. With V trimmed by 4 bases and J by 6 bases, 19 bases remained unmatched.